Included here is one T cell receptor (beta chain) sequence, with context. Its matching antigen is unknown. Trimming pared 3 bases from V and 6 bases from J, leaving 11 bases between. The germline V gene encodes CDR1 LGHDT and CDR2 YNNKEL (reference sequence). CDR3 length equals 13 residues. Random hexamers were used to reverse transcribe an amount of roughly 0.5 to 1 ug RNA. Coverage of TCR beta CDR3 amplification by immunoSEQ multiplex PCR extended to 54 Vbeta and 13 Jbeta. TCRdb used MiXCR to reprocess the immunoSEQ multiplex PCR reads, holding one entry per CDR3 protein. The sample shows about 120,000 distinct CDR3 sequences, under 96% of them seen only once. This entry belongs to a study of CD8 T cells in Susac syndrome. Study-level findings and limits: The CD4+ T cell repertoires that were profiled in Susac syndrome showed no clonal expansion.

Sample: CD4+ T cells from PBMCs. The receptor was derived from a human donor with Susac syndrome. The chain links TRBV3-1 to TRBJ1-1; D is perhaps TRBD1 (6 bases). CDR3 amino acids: CASSQHRDAEAFF. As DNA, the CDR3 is TGTGCCAGCAGCCAGCACAGGGATGCTGAAGCTTTCTTT. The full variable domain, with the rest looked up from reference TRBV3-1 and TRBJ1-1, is DTAVSQTPKYLVTQMGNDKSIKCEQNLGHDTMYWYKQDSKKFLKIMFSYNNKELIINETVPNRFSPKSPDKAHLNLHINSLELGDSAVYFCASSQHRDAEAFFGQGTRLTVV.